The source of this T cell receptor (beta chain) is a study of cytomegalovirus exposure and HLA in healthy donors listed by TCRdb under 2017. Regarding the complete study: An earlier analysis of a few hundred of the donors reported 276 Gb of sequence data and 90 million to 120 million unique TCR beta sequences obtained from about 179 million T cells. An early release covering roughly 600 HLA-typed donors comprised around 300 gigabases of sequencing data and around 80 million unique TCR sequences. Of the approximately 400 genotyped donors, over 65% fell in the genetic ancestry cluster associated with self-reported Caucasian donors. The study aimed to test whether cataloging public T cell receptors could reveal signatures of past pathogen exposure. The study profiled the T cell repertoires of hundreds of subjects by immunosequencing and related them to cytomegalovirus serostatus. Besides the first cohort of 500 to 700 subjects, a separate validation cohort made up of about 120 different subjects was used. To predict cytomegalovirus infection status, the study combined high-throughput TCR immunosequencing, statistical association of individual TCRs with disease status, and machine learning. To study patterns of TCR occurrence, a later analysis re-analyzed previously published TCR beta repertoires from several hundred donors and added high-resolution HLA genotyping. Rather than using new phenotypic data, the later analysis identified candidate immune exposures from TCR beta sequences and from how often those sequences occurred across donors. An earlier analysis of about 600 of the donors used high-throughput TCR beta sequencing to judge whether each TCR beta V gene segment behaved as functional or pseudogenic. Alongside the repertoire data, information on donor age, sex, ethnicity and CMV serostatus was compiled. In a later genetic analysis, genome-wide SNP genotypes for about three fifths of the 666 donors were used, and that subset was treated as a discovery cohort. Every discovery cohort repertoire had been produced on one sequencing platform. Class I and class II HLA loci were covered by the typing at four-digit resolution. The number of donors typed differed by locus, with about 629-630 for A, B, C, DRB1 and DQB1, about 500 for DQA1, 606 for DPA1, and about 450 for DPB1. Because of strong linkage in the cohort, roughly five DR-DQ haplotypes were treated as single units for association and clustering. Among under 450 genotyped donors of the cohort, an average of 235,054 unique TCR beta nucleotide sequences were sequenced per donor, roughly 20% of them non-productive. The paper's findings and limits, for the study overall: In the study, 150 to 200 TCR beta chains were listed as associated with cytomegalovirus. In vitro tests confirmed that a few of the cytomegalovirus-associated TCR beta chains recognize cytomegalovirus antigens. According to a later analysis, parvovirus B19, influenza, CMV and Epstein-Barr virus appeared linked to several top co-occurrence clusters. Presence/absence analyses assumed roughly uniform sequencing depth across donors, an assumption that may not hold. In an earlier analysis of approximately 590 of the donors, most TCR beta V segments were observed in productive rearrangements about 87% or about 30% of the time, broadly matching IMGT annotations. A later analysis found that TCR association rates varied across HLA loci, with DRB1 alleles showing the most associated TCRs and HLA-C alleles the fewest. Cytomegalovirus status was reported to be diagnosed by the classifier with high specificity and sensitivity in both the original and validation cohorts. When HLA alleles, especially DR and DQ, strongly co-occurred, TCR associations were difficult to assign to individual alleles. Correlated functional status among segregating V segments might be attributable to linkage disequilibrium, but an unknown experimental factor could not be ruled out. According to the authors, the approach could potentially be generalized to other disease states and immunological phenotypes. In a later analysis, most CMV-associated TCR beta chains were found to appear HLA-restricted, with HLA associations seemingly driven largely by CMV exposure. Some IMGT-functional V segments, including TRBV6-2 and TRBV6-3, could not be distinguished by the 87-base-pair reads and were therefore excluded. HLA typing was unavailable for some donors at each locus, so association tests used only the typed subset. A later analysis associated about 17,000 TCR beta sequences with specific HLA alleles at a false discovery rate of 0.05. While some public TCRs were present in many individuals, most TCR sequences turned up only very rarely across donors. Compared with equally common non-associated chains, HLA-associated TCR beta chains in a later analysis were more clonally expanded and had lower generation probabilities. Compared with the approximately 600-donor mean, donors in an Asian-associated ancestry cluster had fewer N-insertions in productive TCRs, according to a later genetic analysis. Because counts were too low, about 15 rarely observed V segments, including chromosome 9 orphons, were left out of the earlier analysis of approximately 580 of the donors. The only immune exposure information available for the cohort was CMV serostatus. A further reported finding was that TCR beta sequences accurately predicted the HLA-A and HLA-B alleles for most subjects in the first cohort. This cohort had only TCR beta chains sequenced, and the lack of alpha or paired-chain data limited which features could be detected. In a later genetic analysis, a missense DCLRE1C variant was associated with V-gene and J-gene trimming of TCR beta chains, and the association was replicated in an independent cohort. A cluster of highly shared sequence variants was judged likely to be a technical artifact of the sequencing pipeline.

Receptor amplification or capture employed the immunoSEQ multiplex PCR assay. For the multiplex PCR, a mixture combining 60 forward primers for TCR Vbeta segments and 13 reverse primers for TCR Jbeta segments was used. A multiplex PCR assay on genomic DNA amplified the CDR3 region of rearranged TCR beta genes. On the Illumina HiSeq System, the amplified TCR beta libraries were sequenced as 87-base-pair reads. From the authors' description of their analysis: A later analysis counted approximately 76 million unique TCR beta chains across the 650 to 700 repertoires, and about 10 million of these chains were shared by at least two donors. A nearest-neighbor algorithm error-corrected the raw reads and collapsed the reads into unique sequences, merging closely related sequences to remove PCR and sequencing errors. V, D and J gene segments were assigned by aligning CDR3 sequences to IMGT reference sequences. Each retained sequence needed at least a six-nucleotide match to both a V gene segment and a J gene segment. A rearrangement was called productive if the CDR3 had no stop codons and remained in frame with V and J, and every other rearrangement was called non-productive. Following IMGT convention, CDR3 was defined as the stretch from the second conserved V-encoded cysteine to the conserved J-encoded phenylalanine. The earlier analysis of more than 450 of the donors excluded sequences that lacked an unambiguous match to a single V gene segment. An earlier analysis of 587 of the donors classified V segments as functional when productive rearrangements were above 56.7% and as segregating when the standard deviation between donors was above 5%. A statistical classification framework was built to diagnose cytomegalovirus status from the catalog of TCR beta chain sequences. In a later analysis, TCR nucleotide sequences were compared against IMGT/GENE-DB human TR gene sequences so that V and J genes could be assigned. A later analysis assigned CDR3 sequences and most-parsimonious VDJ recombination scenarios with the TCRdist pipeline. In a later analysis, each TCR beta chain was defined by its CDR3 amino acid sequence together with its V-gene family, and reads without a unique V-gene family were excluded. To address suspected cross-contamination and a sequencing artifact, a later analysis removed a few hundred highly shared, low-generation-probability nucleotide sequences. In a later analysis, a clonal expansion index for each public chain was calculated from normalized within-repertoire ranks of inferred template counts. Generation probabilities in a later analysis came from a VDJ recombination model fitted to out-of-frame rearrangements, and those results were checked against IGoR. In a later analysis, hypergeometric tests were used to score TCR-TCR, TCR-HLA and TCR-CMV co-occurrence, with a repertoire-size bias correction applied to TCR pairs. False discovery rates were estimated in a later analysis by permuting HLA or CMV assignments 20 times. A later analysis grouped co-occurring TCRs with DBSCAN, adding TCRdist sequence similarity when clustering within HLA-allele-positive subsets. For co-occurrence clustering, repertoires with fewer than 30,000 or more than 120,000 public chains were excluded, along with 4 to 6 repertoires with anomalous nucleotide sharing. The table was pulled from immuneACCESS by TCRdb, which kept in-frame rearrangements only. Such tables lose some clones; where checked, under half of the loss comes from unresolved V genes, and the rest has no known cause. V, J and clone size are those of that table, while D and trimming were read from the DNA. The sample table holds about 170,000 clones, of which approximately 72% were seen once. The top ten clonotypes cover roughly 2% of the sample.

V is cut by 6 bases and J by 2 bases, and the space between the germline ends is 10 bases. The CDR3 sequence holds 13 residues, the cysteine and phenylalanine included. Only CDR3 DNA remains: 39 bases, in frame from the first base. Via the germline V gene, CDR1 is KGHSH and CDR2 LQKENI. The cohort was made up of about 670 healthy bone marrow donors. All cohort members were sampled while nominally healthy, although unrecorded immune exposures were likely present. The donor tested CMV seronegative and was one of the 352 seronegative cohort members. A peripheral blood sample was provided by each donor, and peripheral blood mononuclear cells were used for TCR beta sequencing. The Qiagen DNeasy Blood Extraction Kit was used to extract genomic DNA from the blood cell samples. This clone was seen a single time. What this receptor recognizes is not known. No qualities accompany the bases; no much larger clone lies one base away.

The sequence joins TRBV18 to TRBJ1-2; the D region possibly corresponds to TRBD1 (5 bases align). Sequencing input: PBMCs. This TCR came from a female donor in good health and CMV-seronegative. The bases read TGTGCCAGCTCTCCGGGGGGGAACTATGGCTACACCTTC. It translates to CASSPGGNYGYTF.